This T cell receptor beta chain emerged from a study of blood T cell repertoires in COVID-19. The overall study: Donors in the United States, Italy and Spain gave samples during acute or convalescent COVID-19. T cells, B-cell-depleted T cells, or PBMCs supplied cDNA or gDNA.

The germline gives CDR1 WSHSY, CDR2 SAAADI. The CDR3 extends over 13 amino acids. J gave up 6 bases and V 6 bases, and 4 bases lay outside the gene matches. Source study methods: The authors estimated nucleated cell counts from reference gene primer amplification. The assay was immunoSEQ multiplex PCR, and TCRdb's table has in-frame clones only and misses some. The V and J calls and clone size are taken from that table; D and trimming were inferred from the DNA. The data hold about 97,000 clones, with roughly 86% observed a single time. The chain recombines TRBV10-2 with TRBJ2-7; 11 bases agree with TRBD1. The specimen was peripheral blood. The sequence was collected from a human donor in a cohort sampled during active COVID-19. This CDR3 reads CASSRDRGAEQYF. CDR3 DNA sequence: TGCGCCAGCAGCCGGGACAGGGGGGCCGAGCAGTACTTC.